What follows are 21 T cell receptor beta chains derived from one specimen sequenced in a study of T cells in Graves' hyperthyroidism and ophthalmopathy. From RNA transcripts, TCR beta CDR3 regions were amplified. The TCR CDR3 was amplified in a first-round RT-PCR using the HTBI primer set. TCRdb re-called the multiplex PCR reads with MiXCR, one entry per CDR3 protein. The data contain more than 500,000 distinct CDR3 sequences, 13% to 15% of them singletons. Sequencing was carried out using blood. These receptors came from a woman aged 40 to 49 with Graves' hyperthyroidism.

The sample holds many counts of this clonotype. This chain uses TRBV7-8 with TRBJ2-5, with D tentatively TRBD2 (6 bases). The V and J ends lost 7 bases and 5 bases respectively, with 14 bases between them. This CDR3 is 13 amino acids long. Germline V CDR1 and CDR2: SGHVS, FQNEAQ. CDR3 residues: CASKKGLWETQYF. DNA for the CDR3: TGTGCCAGCAAAAAGGGACTGTGGGAGACCCAGTACTTC.

As for this clonotype: A read error is possible here, since a much larger clone lies one base away. The chain employs TRBV5-1 and TRBJ2-3, with 8 bases matching TRBD2. CDR1 is SGHRS and CDR2 is YFSETQ in the germline V gene. Trimming took 2 bases from V and 5 from J; bases not matched to a gene: 10. The CDR3 runs to 16 residues. The CDR3 DNA follows: TGCGCCAGCAGCTTACTAGTAGCGGGATTTGGAGATACGCAGTATTTT. Protein: CASSLLVAGFGDTQYF.

Concerning this clonotype itself: The junction departs from the called germline gene at one end, perhaps through a read error. The chain employs TRBV7-2 and TRBJ2-1; D perhaps matches TRBD2 (7 bases). The CDR3 totals 18 residues. In germline, CDR1 is SGHTA, CDR2 FQGNSA. The CDR3 bases are TGTGCCAGCAGCCTAGGGGGGGGGAGCGGGAACTATTACAATGAGCGGTTCTTC. Amino acid sequence: CASSLGGGSGNYYNERFF. The full variable domain, completed using reference TRBV7-2 and TRBJ2-1, is GAGVSQSPSNKVTEKGKDVELRCDPISGHTALYWYRQSLGQGLEFLIYFQGNSAPDKSGLPSDRFSAERTGGSVSTLTIQRTQQEDSAVYLCASSLGGGSGNYYNERFFGPGTRLTVL.

The sample holds a few counts of this clonotype. This chain joins TRBV7-2 and TRBJ1-2; D unresolved. The CDR3 length is 13 residues. V was pared by 5 bases and J by 8 bases, with 15 bases between. Germline V CDR1 and CDR2: SGHTA, FQGNSA. DNA of the CDR3: TGTGCCAGCAGCGTCTCGCCAGGTGGAGGCTACACCTTC. As protein: CASSVSPGGGYTF.

This chain links TRBV4-2 with TRBJ1-3; D remains ambiguous. Germline CDR1 and CDR2: LGHNA and YNFKEQ. The CDR3 covers 13 residues. Trimming stripped 0 bases from V and 6 bases from J, with 6 bases between. CDR3 amino acids: CASSQEYENTIYF. CDR3 in DNA: TGTGCCAGCAGCCAAGAGTACGAAAACACCATATATTTT.

This clonotype was picked up a small number of times. The chain joins TRBV10-3 to TRBJ1-2; tentatively, D is TRBD1 (5 bases). Germline V gives CDR1 ENHRY, CDR2 SYGVKD. V shed 4 bases and J shed 9 bases, with 21 bases lying between them. This CDR3 comprises 15 residues. This chain's CDR3 is CAISGGPPTPWSYTF. As DNA, the CDR3 is TGTGCCATCAGTGGGGGACCCCCAACGCCCTGGAGCTACACCTTC.

This clonotype was detected only a few times. As the CDR3 is not closed by the conserved phenylalanine or tryptophan, this likely results from a read error. The V gene is TRBV12-3 or TRBV12-4, the J gene TRBJ2-7; TRBD1 aligns across 11 bases. Trimming took 6 bases from V and 5 from J; bases not matched to a gene: 9. This CDR3 is built from 15 residues. The CDR3 spells CASSSRPGQGDEQYL. The CDR3 DNA reads TGTGCCAGCAGCTCCCGCCCGGGACAGGGGGACGAGCAGTACCTC.

At least ten counts were recorded for this clonotype. The gene calls are TRBV9 and TRBJ2-7; TRBD1 or TRBD2 may be the D gene (5 bases each). The germline V gene has CDR1 SGDLS and CDR2 YYNGEE. V was trimmed by 0 bases and J by 6 bases, leaving 19 bases between them. CDR3 length: 16 residues. For the CDR3, the DNA is TGTGCCAGCAGCGTAGCTCCCGGGACGGAGTACGGCGAGCAGTACTTC. Amino acid sequence: CASSVAPGTEYGEQYF.

Only a few counts were recorded for this clonotype. The chain employs TRBV12-3 or TRBV12-4 and TRBJ1-1; 7 positions match TRBD1. V dropped 3 bases and J dropped 8; count of bases not matched to a gene: 12. CDR3 length: 15 residues. The CDR3 here is CASSFRLTGASEAFF. CDR3 nucleotide sequence: TGTGCCAGCAGTTTTCGGTTAACAGGGGCTTCCGAAGCTTTCTTT.

This clonotype has a count of ten or more. The rearrangement links TRBV28 to TRBJ2-7; possible D gene TRBD2, 5 bases. Germline values: CDR1 MDHEN, CDR2 SYDVKM. Trimming cost V 4 bases and J 2 bases, with 9 bases left between them. This CDR3 is 13 amino acids long. The CDR3 DNA is TGTGCCAGCAGTTACCGGACTCCCTACGAGCAGTACTTC. It translates to CASSYRTPYEQYF.

The chain carries TRBV6-1 and TRBJ2-3; 9 bases agree with TRBD1. Germline-derived CDR1 and CDR2 are MNHNS and SASEGT. This CDR3 has 15 residues. Germline trimming cut 6 bases from V and 4 bases from J; bases unmatched to any gene: 8. The CDR3 spells CASRPGQGLPDTQYF. CDR3 sequence (DNA): TGTGCCAGCAGACCGGGACAGGGTCTTCCAGATACGCAGTATTTT.

This clonotype has a count of ten or more. This chain uses TRBV10-3 with TRBJ2-7; 8 bases align to TRBD1. The CDR3 runs to 14 residues. Germline V gene lookup returns CDR1 ENHRY and CDR2 SYGVKD. V dropped 3 bases and J dropped 7; count of bases not matched to a gene: 8. The DNA for the CDR3 is TGTGCCATCAGTGACAACGGACAGGGAAGGGAGCAGTACTTC. It yields the protein CAISDNGQGREQYF.

This clonotype occurred many times. The chain recombines TRBV10-2 with TRBJ1-2, with a weak D call TRBD1 (5 bases). The CDR3 consists of 15 residues. Germline V gene sequence: CDR1 WSHSY, CDR2 SAAADI. The V end was cut by 2 bases, the J end by 8 bases, with 18 bases between. Here the CDR3 DNA reads TGCGCCAGCAGTGAGACGGGACTTAAGCTGCGGGGCTACACCTTC. Its protein product is CASSETGLKLRGYTF.

This clonotype showed up many times. The chain carries TRBV6-1 and TRBJ2-3; D remains unclear. The V end was cut by 4 bases, the J end by 4 bases, with 6 bases between. The CDR3 totals 12 residues. Germline loops: CDR1 MNHNS, CDR2 SASEGT. The CDR3 is CASSGFADTQYF. CDR3 sequence (DNA): TGTGCCAGCAGTGGTTTCGCAGATACGCAGTATTTT.

The chain uses TRBV27 and TRBJ1-3; the D gene is possibly TRBD1 (6 bases). CDR3 size: 15 residues. The germline CDR1 and CDR2 sequences are MNHEY and SMNVEV (reference sequence). V shed 6 bases and J shed 0 bases, with 12 bases lying between them. CDR3 sequence: CASRPRTDSGNTIYF. For the CDR3, the DNA is TGTGCCAGCAGGCCTCGGACAGACTCTGGAAACACCATATATTTT.

The table lists this clonotype with many counts. J is TRBJ2-7 and V is TRBV20-1; D call uncertain. Trimming removed 3 bases from V and 2 bases from J, with 17 bases in between. Germline CDR1 and CDR2: DFQATT and SNEGSKA (reference sequence). CDR3 length: 15 residues. The chain's CDR3 is CSASSTFDITYEQYF. As DNA, the CDR3 is TGCAGTGCTAGTTCCACCTTTGATATTACCTACGAGCAGTACTTC.

This clonotype has only one observation. Sequence at one end of the junction differs from germline and may be a read error. The chain couples TRBV3-1 to TRBJ2-7; no firm D call. The CDR3 covers 13 residues. Germline values: CDR1 LGHDT, CDR2 YNNKEL (reference sequence). In nucleotides, the CDR3 is TGTGCCAGCAGCCTTGGCGGCACCTACAAGCAGTACTTC. Amino acid sequence: CASSLGGTYKQYF.

The chain is built from TRBV7-3 and TRBJ2-7, with D perhaps TRBD2 (7 bases). Germline assignment: CDR1 SGHTA and CDR2 FQGTGA. The CDR3 has 13 residues. V was shortened by 6 bases and J by 3 bases, with 12 bases between the two germline ends. CDR3 residues: CASSSGGVYEQYF. The CDR3 DNA follows: TGTGCCAGCAGTTCGGGGGGCGTCTACGAGCAGTACTTC.

This clonotype appeared a few times. V usage is TRBV7-9 and J usage is TRBJ2-2; no definite D call. V lost 0 bases and J 3 bases, leaving 5 bases between the germline ends. Per the germline V gene, CDR1 is SEHNR and CDR2 is FQNEAQ (reference sequence). CDR3 length equals 14 residues. The DNA for the CDR3 is TGTGCCAGCAGCTTAGCCGTCGACACCGGGGAGCTGTTTTTT. This gives the protein CASSLAVDTGELFF.

This clonotype was seen only a few times. The chain couples TRBV11-2 to TRBJ2-2; possible D gene TRBD1, 6 bases. CDR3 length equals 15 residues. The germline gives CDR1 SGHAT, CDR2 FQNNGV. Trimming left V 5 bases short and J 4 bases short, with 14 bases between. CDR3 sequence (DNA): TGTGCCAGCAGCGATACAGGGCCCGTCACCGGGGAGCTGTTTTTT. Translating it yields CASSDTGPVTGELFF.

This clonotype was counted at least ten times. V is TRBV7-3 and J is TRBJ2-1; D gene uncertain. Trimming removed 4 bases at V and 0 bases at J, with 10 bases between. The CDR3 length is 15 residues. Per the germline V gene, CDR1 is SGHTA and CDR2 is FQGTGA. The CDR3 sequence is CASSSPVSSYNEQFF. The CDR3 DNA follows: TGTGCCAGCAGCTCTCCAGTGAGCTCCTACAATGAGCAGTTCTTC.